These T cell receptor beta chains were read from a single sample in a study of shared clonotypes between healthy human individuals. TCRdb keeps only in-frame clones here, not all; method: immunoSEQ multiplex PCR. Of around 550,000 clones listed, approximately 96% are singletons. Sequenced input: naive CD8+ T cells sorted from blood. The receptors here all came from a woman aged 30 to 39 in good health. Both conserved end residues are part of each CDR3. A D gene is named only where the DNA matches it firmly. Size is omitted from some rows. Given values are once, few, many or a class for expanded clones.

V	J	D	size	DNA	CDR3
TRBV27	TRBJ2-7	.	.	TGTGCCAGCAGTTTACGTCCCCTGGGCTACGAGCAGTACTTC	CASSLRPLGYEQYF
TRBV5-6	TRBJ2-7	TRBD2	.	TGTGCCAGCAGCCTCGATCCGGGACTAGCGGGAGTGTACGAGCAGTACTTC	CASSLDPGLAGVYEQYF
TRBV27	TRBJ2-7	TRBD1	.	TGTGCCAGCAGTGACAGGGGCCCTTACGAGCAGTACTTC	CASSDRGPYEQYF
TRBV19	TRBJ2-7	.	.	TGTGCCAGTAGTTGGCAAAAGGACAGCTACTACGAGCAGTACTTC	CASSWQKDSYYEQYF
TRBV7-2	TRBJ2-1	TRBD2	.	TGTGCCAGCAGCTTAGATGGTAGCGGGCTCCTCCAATACAATGAGCAGTTCTTC	CASSLDGSGLLQYNEQFF
TRBV9	TRBJ2-2	TRBD2	.	TGTGCCAGCAGCCCGGCTAGCGGGAACACCGGGGAGCTGTTTTTT	CASSPASGNTGELFF
TRBV4-1	TRBJ1-2	.	.	TGCGCCAGCAGCCAAGGACAGGACTTGATCTATGGCTACACCTTC	CASSQGQDLIYGYTF
TRBV4-2	TRBJ1-2	TRBD1	.	TGTGCCAGCAGCCTTTCAGGGGGCGATGGCTACACCTTC	CASSLSGGDGYTF
TRBV13	TRBJ2-7	.	once	TGTGCCAGCAGCTCTACTCGTTACGAGCAGTACTTC	CASSSTRYEQYF
TRBV11-2	TRBJ2-7	.	.	TGTGCCAGCAGCCCCGGAACCAACTACGAGCAGTACTTC	CASSPGTNYEQYF
TRBV19	TRBJ2-1	TRBD2	.	TGTGCCAGTAGTATAGGAGCGGGAGGGTCCTATGAGCAGTTCTTC	CASSIGAGGSYEQFF
TRBV27	TRBJ1-3	.	.	TGTGCCAGCAGTCTCTCCTCTGGAAACACCATATATTTT	CASSLSSGNTIYF
TRBV10-2	TRBJ2-7	.	.	TGCGCCAGCAGTGAGTCTATAGCGGTCGGCGGCTACGAGCAGTACTTC	CASSESIAVGGYEQYF
TRBV4-2	TRBJ2-7	.	few	TGTGCCAGCAGCCAGAGCTCCTACGAGCAGTACTTC	CASSQSSYEQYF